Included here is one TCR beta chain sequence, with context. The target antigen is unknown. Trimming stripped 6 bases from V and 0 bases from J, with 6 bases between. The length of the CDR3 is 13 residues. From germline, CDR1 is SGHNT and CDR2 YENEEA. The data were obtained in a study of T cell repertoires in ileal Crohn's disease. Findings of the study overall: Clonal expansions were more frequent in active smokers than non-smokers at surgery.

Repertoires were generated with immunoSEQ multiplex PCR, while TCRdb's copy carries only in-frame clones and drops some. This sample carries about 12,000 clones, around 81% of them seen once, and the ten largest clones take less than 5.5%. The sample comprised ileal tissue. This sequence originates from an adult with Crohn's disease. V and J are TRBV11-3 and TRBJ1-3; D is unclear. The CDR3 DNA reads as TGTGCCAGCAGTATAGACTCTGGAAACACCATATATTTT. Translated, it gives CASSIDSGNTIYF.